This T cell receptor beta chain originates from a study of T cell changes during pregnancy in multiple sclerosis. The CDR3 contains 16 residues. Trimming removed 7 bases at V and 0 bases at J, with 15 bases between. The germline CDR1 and CDR2 sequences are LNHDA and SQIVND (reference sequence). TCRdb keeps only in-frame clones here, not all; method: immunoSEQ multiplex PCR. This table holds 38,000 or so clones, more than 80% found once. The TCR originated in a female donor with multiple sclerosis, enrolled in a pregnancy study. The source was CD4+ T cells from peripheral blood mononuclear cells, collected in the third trimester of pregnancy. V and J are TRBV19 and TRBJ2-2; D is perhaps TRBD2 (6 bases). In DNA, the CDR3 is TGTGCCAGTATTTGGGGGACTGCCGCGAACACCGGGGAGCTGTTTTTT. Residues: CASIWGTAANTGELFF.